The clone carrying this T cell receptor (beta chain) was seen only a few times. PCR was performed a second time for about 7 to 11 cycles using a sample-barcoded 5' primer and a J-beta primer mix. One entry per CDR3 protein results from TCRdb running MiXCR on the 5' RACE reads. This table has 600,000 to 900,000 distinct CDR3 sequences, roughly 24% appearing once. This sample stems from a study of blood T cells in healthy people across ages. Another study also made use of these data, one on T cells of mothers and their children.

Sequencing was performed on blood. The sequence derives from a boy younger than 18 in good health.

CDR3 region: CASSIQGPSSTDTQYF. The CDR3 DNA sequence: TGTGCCAGCAGCATCCAGGGACCCAGCTCCACAGATACGCAGTATTTT. The chain carries TRBV7-9 and TRBJ2-3, with D perhaps matching TRBD1 or TRBD2 (5 bases each). Germline assignment: CDR1 SEHNR and CDR2 FQNEAQ (reference sequence). The CDR3 consists of 16 residues. Trimming pared 5 bases from V and 2 bases from J, leaving 17 bases between.